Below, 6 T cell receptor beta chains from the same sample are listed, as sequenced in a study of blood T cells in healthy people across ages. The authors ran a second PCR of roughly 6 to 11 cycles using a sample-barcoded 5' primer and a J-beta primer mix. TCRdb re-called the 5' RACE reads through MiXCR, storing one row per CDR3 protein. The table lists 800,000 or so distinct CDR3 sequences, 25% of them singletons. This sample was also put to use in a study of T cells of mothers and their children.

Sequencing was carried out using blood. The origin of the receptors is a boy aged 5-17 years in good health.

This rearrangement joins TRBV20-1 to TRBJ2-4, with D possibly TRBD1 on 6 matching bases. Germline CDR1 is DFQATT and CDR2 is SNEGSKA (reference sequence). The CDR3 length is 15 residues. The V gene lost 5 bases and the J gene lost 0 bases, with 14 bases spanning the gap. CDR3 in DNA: TGCAGTGCTTCGAAGACAGGCCTAGCCAAAAACATTCAGTACTTC. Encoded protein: CSASKTGLAKNIQYF.

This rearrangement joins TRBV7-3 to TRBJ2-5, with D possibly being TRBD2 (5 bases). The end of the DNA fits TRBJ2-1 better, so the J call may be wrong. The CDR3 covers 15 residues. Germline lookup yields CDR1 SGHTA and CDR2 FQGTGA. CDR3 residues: CASSFGSALLDEQFF. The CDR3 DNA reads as TGTGCCAGCAGTTTCGGTAGCGCCCTTTTGGATGAGCAGTTCTTC.

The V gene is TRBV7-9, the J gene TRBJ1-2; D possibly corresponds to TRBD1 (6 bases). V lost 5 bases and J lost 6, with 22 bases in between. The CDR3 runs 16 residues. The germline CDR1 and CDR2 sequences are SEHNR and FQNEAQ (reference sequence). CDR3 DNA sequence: TGTGCCAGCAGCCCACAGGGAAAAACTTCTACTGATGGCTACACCTTC. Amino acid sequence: CASSPQGKTSTDGYTF.

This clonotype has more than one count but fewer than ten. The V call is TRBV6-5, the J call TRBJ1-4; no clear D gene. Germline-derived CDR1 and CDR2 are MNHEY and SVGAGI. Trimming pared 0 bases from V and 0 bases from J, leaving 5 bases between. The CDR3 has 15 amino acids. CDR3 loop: CASSYSTATNEKLFF. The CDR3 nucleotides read TGTGCCAGCAGTTACTCCACGGCAACTAATGAAAAACTGTTTTTT.

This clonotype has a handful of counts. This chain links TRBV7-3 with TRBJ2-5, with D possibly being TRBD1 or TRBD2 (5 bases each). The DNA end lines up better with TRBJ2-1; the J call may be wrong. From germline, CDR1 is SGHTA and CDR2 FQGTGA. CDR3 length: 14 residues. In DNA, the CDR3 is TGTGCCAGCAGCTTAACGGGGGTTCAGGATGAGCAGTTCTTC. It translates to CASSLTGVQDEQFF.

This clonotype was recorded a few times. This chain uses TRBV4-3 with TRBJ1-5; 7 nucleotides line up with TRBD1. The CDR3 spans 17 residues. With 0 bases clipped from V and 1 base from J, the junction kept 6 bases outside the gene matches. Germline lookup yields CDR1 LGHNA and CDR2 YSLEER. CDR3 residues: CASSQELTGISNQPQHF. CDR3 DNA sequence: TGCGCCAGCAGCCAAGAGCTGACAGGGATCAGCAATCAGCCCCAGCATTTT.